Included here is one T cell receptor (beta chain) sequence, with context. What it binds is not known. A single record per CDR3 protein comes from TCRdb applying MiXCR to the 5' RACE reads. The sample has 550,000 to 700,000 distinct CDR3 sequences, about 18% seen once. These data originate in a study of T-cell memory formation after mild COVID-19. Study details: Clustering of TCRs was largely donor specific.

Study-wide results and caveats: Cross-reactive memory appears to have joined, as suggested by some responding clones showing up in pre-infection memory. Second-wave clones reaching peak frequency on day 37 lacked confirmed SARS-CoV-2 specificity. The study found contracting CD4+ clones mainly in CM and EM and contracting CD8+ clones in EMRA.

The junction had 9 bases not matched to a gene; V was cut back by 5 bases and J by 2 bases. The CDR3 spans 14 residues. Germline CDR1 DFQATT, CDR2 SNEGSKA (reference sequence). The TCR sequence derives from an adult woman who had mild COVID-19 (a few samples of this study predate the infection). Cell type and time point are not known. J is TRBJ2-7 and V is TRBV20-1; 7 nucleotides line up with TRBD2. Sequencing used PBMCs or a T cell subset sorted from them (not recorded which). DNA of the CDR3: TGCAGTGCTCCCCCTGGACTAGGTGCCTACGAGCAGTACTTC. As protein: CSAPPGLGAYEQYF.